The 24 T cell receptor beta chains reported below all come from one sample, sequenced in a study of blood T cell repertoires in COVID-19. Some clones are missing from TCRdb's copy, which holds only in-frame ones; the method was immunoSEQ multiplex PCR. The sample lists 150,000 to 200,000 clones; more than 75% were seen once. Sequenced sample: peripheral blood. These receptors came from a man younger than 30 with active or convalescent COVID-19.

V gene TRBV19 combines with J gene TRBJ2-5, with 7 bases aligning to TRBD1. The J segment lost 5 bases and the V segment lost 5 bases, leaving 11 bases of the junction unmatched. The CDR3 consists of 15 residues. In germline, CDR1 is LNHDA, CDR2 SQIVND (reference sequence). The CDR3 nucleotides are TGTGCCAGTAGTTCCCGACAGGGTCTGGGCGAGACCCAGTACTTC. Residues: CASSSRQGLGETQYF.

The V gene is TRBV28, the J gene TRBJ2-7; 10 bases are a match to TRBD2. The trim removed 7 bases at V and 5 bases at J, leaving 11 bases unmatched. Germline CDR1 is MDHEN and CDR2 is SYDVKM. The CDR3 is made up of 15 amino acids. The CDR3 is CASNSGRAEEDEQYF. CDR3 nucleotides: TGTGCCAGCAACAGCGGGAGGGCCGAGGAGGACGAGCAGTACTTC.

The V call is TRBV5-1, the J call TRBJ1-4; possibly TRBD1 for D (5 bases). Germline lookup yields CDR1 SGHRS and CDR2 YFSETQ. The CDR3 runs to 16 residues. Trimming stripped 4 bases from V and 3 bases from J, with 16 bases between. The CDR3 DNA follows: TGCGCCAGCAGCCCCGGCCCGGGGGGATCTAATGAAAAACTGTTTTTT. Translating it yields CASSPGPGGSNEKLFF.

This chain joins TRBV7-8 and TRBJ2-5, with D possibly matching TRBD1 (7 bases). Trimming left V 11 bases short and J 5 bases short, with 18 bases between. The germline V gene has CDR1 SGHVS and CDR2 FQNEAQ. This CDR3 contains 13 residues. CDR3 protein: CAAGTVRTETQYF. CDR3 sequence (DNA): TGTGCCGCGGGGACAGTTCGGACGGAGACCCAGTACTTC. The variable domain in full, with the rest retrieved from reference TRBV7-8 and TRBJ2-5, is GAGVSQSPRYKVAKRGQDVALRCDPISGHVSLFWYQQALGQGPEFLTYFQNEAQLDKSGLPSDRFFAERPEGSVSTLKIQRTQQEDSAVYLCAAGTVRTETQYFGPGTRLLVL.

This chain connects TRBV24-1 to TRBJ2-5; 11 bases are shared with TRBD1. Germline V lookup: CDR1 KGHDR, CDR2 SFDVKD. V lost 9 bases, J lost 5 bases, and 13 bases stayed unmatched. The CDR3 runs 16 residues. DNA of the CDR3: TGTGCCACCGGTCGGACAGGGGGCGAATTTGGGGAGACCCAGTACTTC. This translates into CATGRTGGEFGETQYF.

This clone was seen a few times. In DNA form, the CDR3 reads TGTGCCAGCAGACGGACAGGGGGCTCCTACGAGCAGTACGTC. It encodes CASRRTGGSYEQYV. V is TRBV2 and J is TRBJ2-7; 10 bases match TRBD1. The CDR3 runs 14 residues. J was trimmed by 0 bases and V by 6 bases; bases with no gene match: 2. CDR1 SNHLY and CDR2 FYNNEI come from the germline V gene.

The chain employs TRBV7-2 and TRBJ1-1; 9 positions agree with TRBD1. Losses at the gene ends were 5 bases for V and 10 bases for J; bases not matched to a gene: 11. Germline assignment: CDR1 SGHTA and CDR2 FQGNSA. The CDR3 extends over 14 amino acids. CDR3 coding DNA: TGTGCCAGCAGCCGGGGACAGGGCTACGGCGGAGCTTTCTTT. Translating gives CASSRGQGYGGAFF.

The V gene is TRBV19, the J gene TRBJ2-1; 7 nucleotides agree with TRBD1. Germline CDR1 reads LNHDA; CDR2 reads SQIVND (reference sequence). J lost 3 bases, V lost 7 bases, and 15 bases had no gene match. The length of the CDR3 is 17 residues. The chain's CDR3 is CASTPRTGPLYYNEQFF. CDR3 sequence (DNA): TGTGCCAGTACCCCAAGGACAGGCCCCCTCTACTACAATGAGCAGTTCTTC.

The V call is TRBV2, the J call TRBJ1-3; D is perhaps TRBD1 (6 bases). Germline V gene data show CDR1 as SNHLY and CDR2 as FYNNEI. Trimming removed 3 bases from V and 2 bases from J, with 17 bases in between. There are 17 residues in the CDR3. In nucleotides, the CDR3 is TGTGCCAGCAGTGACGGTCGGGGGGGCTTCGCTGGAAACACCATATATTTT. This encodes CASSDGRGGFAGNTIYF.

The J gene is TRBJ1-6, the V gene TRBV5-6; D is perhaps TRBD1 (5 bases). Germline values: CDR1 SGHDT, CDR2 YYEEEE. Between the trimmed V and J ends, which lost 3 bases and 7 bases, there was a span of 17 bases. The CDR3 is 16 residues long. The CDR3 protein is CASSWRDFTDNSPLHF. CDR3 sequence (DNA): TGTGCCAGCAGCTGGCGGGACTTCACCGACAATTCACCCCTCCACTTT.

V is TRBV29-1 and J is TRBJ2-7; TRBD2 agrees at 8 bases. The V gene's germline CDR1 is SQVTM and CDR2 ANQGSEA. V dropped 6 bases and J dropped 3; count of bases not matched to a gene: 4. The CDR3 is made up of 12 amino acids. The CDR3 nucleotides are TGCAGCGTATCGGGACTAGTCTACGAGCAGTACTTC. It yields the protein CSVSGLVYEQYF.

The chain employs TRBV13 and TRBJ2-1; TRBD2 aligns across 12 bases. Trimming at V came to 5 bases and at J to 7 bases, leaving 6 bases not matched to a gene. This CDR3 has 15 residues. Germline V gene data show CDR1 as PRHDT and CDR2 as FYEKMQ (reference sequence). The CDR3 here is CASSPLAGGFNEQFF. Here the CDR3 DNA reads TGTGCCAGCAGCCCTCTAGCGGGGGGGTTTAATGAGCAGTTCTTC.

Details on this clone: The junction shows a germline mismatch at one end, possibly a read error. The CDR3 sequence: CASSLGPGEKLFF. CDR3 nucleotide sequence: TGTGCTAGCAGCTTAGGTCCGGGTGAAAAACTGTTTTTT. V gene TRBV7-7 combines with J gene TRBJ1-4; no clear D gene. The germline V gene encodes CDR1 SSHAT and CDR2 FNYEAQ (reference sequence). This CDR3 region has 13 residues.

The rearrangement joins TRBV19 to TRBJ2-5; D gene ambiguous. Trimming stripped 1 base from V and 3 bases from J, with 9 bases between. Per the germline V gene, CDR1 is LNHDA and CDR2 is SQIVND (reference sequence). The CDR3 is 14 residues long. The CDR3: CASSIGSVKETQYF. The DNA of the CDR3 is TGTGCCAGTAGTATAGGCAGCGTGAAAGAGACCCAGTACTTC.

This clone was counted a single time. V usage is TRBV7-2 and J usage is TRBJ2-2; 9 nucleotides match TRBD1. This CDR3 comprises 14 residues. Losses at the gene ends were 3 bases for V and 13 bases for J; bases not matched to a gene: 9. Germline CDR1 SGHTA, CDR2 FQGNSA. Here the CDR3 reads CASSFLVQGAGLFF. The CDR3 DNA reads TGTGCCAGCAGCTTTCTGGTACAGGGGGCCGGGCTGTTTTTT.

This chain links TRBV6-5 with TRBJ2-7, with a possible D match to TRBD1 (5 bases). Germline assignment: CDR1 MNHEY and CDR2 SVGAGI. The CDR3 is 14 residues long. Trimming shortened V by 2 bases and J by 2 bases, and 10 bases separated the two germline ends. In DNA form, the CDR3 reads TGTGCCAGCAGTTACGGCCAGGGCCCCTACGAGCAGTACTTC. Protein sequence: CASSYGQGPYEQYF.

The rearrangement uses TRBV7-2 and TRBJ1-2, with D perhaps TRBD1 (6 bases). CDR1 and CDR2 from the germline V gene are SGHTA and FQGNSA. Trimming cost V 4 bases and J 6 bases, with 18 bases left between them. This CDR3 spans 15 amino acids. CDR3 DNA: TGTGCCAGCAGCTCACCTCCAGGGGCGTCGCATGGCTACACCTTC. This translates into CASSSPPGASHGYTF.

The CDR3 DNA sequence: TGTGCCAGCAGCCAATCGGTAGCGCGGGATACGCAGTATTTT. Its translation: CASSQSVARDTQYF. The chain uses TRBV3-1 (or the pseudogene TRBV3-2) and TRBJ2-3; tentatively, D is TRBD2 (5 bases). Per the germline V gene, CDR1 is LGHDT and CDR2 is YNNKEL (reference sequence). Trimming left V 2 bases short and J 6 bases short, with 12 bases between. This CDR3 comprises 14 residues.

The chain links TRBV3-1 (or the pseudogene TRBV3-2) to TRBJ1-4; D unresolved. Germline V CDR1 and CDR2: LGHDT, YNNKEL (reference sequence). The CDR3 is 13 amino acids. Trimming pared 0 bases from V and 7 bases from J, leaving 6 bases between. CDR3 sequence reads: CASSQDASEKLFF. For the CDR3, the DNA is TGTGCCAGCAGCCAAGACGCCAGTGAAAAACTGTTTTTT.

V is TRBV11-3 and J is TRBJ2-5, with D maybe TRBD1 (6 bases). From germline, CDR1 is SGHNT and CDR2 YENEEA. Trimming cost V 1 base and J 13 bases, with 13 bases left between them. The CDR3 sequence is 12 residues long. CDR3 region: CASSLGESQGYF. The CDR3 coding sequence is TGTGCCAGCAGCTTAGGGGAATCACAGGGGTACTTC.

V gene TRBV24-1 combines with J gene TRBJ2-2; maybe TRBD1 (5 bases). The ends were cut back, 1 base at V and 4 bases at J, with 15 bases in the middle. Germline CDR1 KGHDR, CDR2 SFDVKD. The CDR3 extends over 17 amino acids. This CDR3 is CATSDLQVLGVTGELFF. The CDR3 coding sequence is TGTGCCACCAGTGATTTACAGGTCCTTGGGGTCACCGGGGAGCTGTTTTTT.

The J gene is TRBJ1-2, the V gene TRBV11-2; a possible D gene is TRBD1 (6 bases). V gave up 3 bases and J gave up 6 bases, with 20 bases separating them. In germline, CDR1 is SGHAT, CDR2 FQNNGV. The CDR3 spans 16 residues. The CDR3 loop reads CASSFWGDRTLDGYTF. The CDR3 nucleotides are TGTGCCAGCAGCTTTTGGGGTGACAGGACCCTTGATGGCTACACCTTC.

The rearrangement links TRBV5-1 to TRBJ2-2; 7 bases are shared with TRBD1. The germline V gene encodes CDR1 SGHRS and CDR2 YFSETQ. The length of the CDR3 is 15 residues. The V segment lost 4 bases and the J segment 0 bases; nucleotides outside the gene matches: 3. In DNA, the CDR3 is TGCGCCAGCAGCGTACAGGGGCCGAACACCGGGGAGCTGTTTTTT. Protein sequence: CASSVQGPNTGELFF. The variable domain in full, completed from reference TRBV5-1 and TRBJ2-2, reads KAGVTQTPRYLIKTRGQQVTLSCSPISGHRSVSWYQQTPGQGLQFLFEYFSETQRNKGNFPGRFSGRQFSNSRSEMNVSTLELGDSALYLCASSVQGPNTGELFFGEGSRLTVL.

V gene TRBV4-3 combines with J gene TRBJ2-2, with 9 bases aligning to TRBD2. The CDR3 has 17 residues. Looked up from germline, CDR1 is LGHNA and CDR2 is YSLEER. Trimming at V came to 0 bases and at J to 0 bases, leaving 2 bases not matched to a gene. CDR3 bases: TGCGCCAGCAGCCAAGAAACTAGCGGGCCGAACACCGGGGAGCTGTTTTTT. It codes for CASSQETSGPNTGELFF.